A selection of T cell receptor beta chains follows, all from one sample in a study of CD8 T cells in Susac syndrome. Via MiXCR, TCRdb re-called the immunoSEQ multiplex PCR reads, giving one row per CDR3 protein. Of about 440,000 distinct CDR3 sequences in the sample, 75% to 90% are singletons; the top ten hold approximately 0.12%. The sample comprised CD8+ T cells from PBMCs. Every receptor here comes from a human donor with multiple sclerosis. Each CDR3 is given with its conserved first and last residue. Each record gives: clone size, D gene, V gene, J gene, CDR3 DNA, CDR3 protein. The D gene is left open where the match is weak. Clone size is shown for a subset of rows, as once, few, many or a class of expanded clone.

-,TRBD2,TRBV27,TRBJ2-7,TGTGCCAGCAGTCTTACCGCGGGAGGGCCTTGGTACGAGCAGTACTTC,CASSLTAGGPWYEQYF
-,-,TRBV5-1,TRBJ1-2,TGCGCCAGCAGCATGGGGACGGATGGCTACACCTTC,CASSMGTDGYTF
-,-,TRBV6-2/TRBV6-3,TRBJ2-7,TGTGCCAGCAGACACGGAATTCAGGAGTACTTC,CASRHGIQEYF
-,-,TRBV7-9,TRBJ2-7,TGTGCCAGCAGCTTAGCCGTCGGGGGCTCCTACGAGCAGTACTTC,CASSLAVGGSYEQYF
-,TRBD1,TRBV6-1,TRBJ1-2,TGTGCCAGCAGTGGGTGGACAGGGATCAGCTATGGCTACACCTTC,CASSGWTGISYGYTF
-,-,TRBV7-9,TRBJ1-5,TGTGCCAGCAGCTTAGCGGCTCAGCCCCAGCATTTT,CASSLAAQPQHF
-,-,TRBV6-5,TRBJ1-2,TGTGCCAGCAGTTACTCGGTGATCTCACGTAATGGCTACACCTTC,CASSYSVISRNGYTF
-,-,TRBV6-1,TRBJ1-5,TGTGCCAGCAGCCCGTTCCCCAAGGGGGTTTATAGCAATCAGCCCCAGCATTTT,CASSPFPKGVYSNQPQHF
few,TRBD2,TRBV12-3/TRBV12-4,TRBJ2-7,TGTGCCAGCAGTTTCGGGGGGAACGAGCAGTACTTC,CASSFGGNEQYF
-,-,TRBV5-5,TRBJ1-1,TGTGCCAGCAGCTTGCGACAGAACACTGAAGCTTTCTTT,CASSLRQNTEAFF
once,TRBD2,TRBV20-1,TRBJ2-1,TGCAGTGCTAGAGACCAGACTAGCGGGGACTACAATGAGCAGTTCTTC,CSARDQTSGDYNEQFF
-,-,TRBV6-1,TRBJ1-2,TGTGCCAGCATCCTTATGGCAGCCAGCCCTTCGAACTATGGCTACACCTTC,CASILMAASPSNYGYTF
-,TRBD2,TRBV20-1,TRBJ2-1,TGCAGTGCTAGAGGCCCTAGCGGGAGGAACCTTCATGAGCAGTTCTTC,CSARGPSGRNLHEQFF
-,-,TRBV2,TRBJ2-1,TGTGCCACCCACCCAACTAGGGACGTCTACAATGAGCAGTTCTTC,CATHPTRDVYNEQFF
-,-,TRBV6-5,TRBJ1-1,TGTGCCAGCAGTTTTGACGACGGGAACACTGAAGCTTTCTTT,CASSFDDGNTEAFF
-,-,TRBV7-6,TRBJ1-1,TGTGCCAGCAGCTCCCAAAAAGGGAACACTGAAGCTTTCTTT,CASSSQKGNTEAFF
-,-,TRBV30,TRBJ1-5,TGTGCCTGGACAGCGAGGGGTCTAAATCAGCCCCAGCATTTT,CAWTARGLNQPQHF
-,-,TRBV28,TRBJ2-1,TGTGCCAGCAGTCTAGGGACCACCGGGGGCAATGAGCAGTTCTTC,CASSLGTTGGNEQFF
-,-,TRBV11-1,TRBJ2-7,TGTGCCAGCAGCGCGAGCTTGTACGAGCAGTACTTC,CASSASLYEQYF
-,TRBD1,TRBV7-9,TRBJ2-7,TGTGCCAGCAGCTACGGACAGGGGGCAACATACGAGCAGTACTTC,CASSYGQGATYEQYF
-,TRBD2,TRBV29-1,TRBJ2-1,TGCAGCGTTGAAAAAGCGGGGGGGACCTACAATGAGCAGTTCTTC,CSVEKAGGTYNEQFF
-,TRBD1,TRBV5-1,TRBJ1-1,TGCGCCAGCAGCCTTCCGGGACAGGGCGTGTTGGCTGAAGCTTTCTTT,CASSLPGQGVLAEAFF